This T cell receptor (beta chain) was recovered during a study of blood T cell repertoires in COVID-19 (dated by TCRdb to 2018 to 2020). Background on the whole study: Samples covering the acute and convalescent phases of COVID-19 were provided by collaborators in the United States, Italy and Spain. Where available, HLA class I and class II types were obtained from metadata supplied by the sample provider rather than from assay-based typing. Subjects who had been exposed to COVID-19, were actively infected with it, or had recovered from it provided the deeply sampled blood TCRbeta repertoires that made up the dataset. Nearly every sample came with metadata listing a de-identified subject ID, COVID-19 status, age in years and sex. The repertoires were made available in a free public database intended to serve as a resource for research on the immune response to SARS-CoV-2. The material from the prospective study consisted of cDNA or gDNA derived from T cells, B-cell-depleted T cells, or PBMCs. Samples came from the ongoing ImmuneRACE study (first 160 participants) plus 1,254 subjects from 6 global collaborators.

The collaborating institutions used their own protocols to collect whole blood in K2EDTA tubes. For TCRbeta analysis, collaborator samples were shipped as frozen whole blood, as isolated PBMCs, or as DNA extracted from either sample type. This clone has only a few counts. Its antigen target is currently unknown. At one end the junction does not follow the germline gene, possibly because of a read error. TCRbeta CDR3 regions were amplified from genomic DNA using the immunoSEQ Assay, a bias-controlled multiplex PCR. Concerning the study's data processing: The number of nucleated cells in each sample was estimated by amplification of reference gene primers within the assay. Sequence reads were collapsed and filtered to measure the absolute abundance of every unique TCRbeta CDR3 rearrangement. For each sample, productive Simpson clonality was calculated as the square root of Simpson's diversity index across productive rearrangements. Drawn from immuneACCESS, this table holds only the in-frame rearrangements with V and J called that TCRdb kept. Clones are partly lost; checked studies trace under half to an unresolved V gene and leave the rest unexplained. Clone size and V and J calls were adopted from that table, with D and trimming inferred from the DNA. This sample comprises more than 95,000 clones, around 90% of them detected only once. The ten largest account for 7.7% of the sample.

Broader findings and caveats from the paper: How much clinical and demographic metadata was included differed by source and by participant, and the metadata was provided uncurated.

Measured from the cysteine to the phenylalanine, the CDR3 is 11 residues long. Kept here is only the CDR3 DNA, which spans 33 bases and is read in frame from base 1. CDR1 and CDR2 are drawn from the germline V gene: SGHTA, FQGTGA. This sequence uses TRBV7-3 and TRBJ2-7; D gene: possibly TRBD1, on 6 matching bases. The sequenced sample was peripheral blood. This TCR was recovered from a human donor in a cohort sampled during active COVID-19. The CDR3 protein: CASSTRTEQDF. In nucleotide form, the sequence is TGTGCCAGCAGCACTAGGACAGAACAGGACTTC. Supplemented by the reference TRBV7-3 and TRBJ2-7 proteins around the CDR3, the complete variable domain is GAGVSQTPSNKVTEKGKYVELRCDPISGHTALYWYRQSLGQGPEFLIYFQGTGAADDSGLPNDRFFAVRPEGSVSTLKIQRTERGDSAVYLCASSTRTEQDFGPGTRLTVT.